The 28 T cell receptor beta chains given below trace back to one sample, sequenced in a study of control samples from healthy donors and cancer patients (TCRdb year 2020). Library generation was performed with the immunoSEQ multiplex PCR assay. Held by TCRdb, this immuneACCESS table contains in-frame sequences only and omits some clones. Under half of the omission traces to an unresolved V gene where checked; the cause of the rest is unknown. The sample table holds 150,000 to 200,000 clones, of which roughly 89% were seen once. Of the sample, 12% is held by the ten largest clones. Sample: blood. These receptors were taken from a man aged 25 to 40 in good health.

Turning to this clone: Other DNA sequences in this sample translate to the same CDR3. The J gene is TRBJ2-2, the V gene TRBV3-1 (or the pseudogene TRBV3-2); D may correspond to TRBD1 or TRBD2 (6 bases each). V dropped 5 bases and J dropped 6 bases, with 10 bases sitting between them. The CDR3 spans 13 residues. The germline CDR1 and CDR2 sequences are LGHDT and YNNKEL (reference sequence). The CDR3 region has the DNA TGTGCCAGCAGCGGGGGGCGGGCCGGGGAGCTGTTTTTT. Its protein is CASSGGRAGELFF.

About this clone: The junction differs from germline at one of its ends, possibly a read error. The DNA for the CDR3 is TGTGCCAGCAGCCCGGAGAACGCTGAAGCTTTCTTT. Protein: CASSPENAEAFF. V is TRBV6-6 and J is TRBJ1-1; D uncertain. CDR3 size: 12 residues. The germline V gene has CDR1 MNHNY and CDR2 SVGAGI (reference sequence).

This clone was picked up a small number of times. The chain uses TRBV2 and TRBJ2-2; D gene unclear. V shed 2 bases and J shed 8 bases, with 12 bases lying between them. Germline-derived CDR1 and CDR2 are SNHLY and FYNNEI. This CDR3 comprises 14 residues. CDR3 protein: CASSEIGAPGELFF. As DNA, the CDR3 is TGTGCCAGCAGTGAAATCGGCGCCCCGGGGGAGCTGTTTTTT.

A note on this clone: This same CDR3 is encoded by further DNA sequences in the sample. V and J are TRBV5-4 and TRBJ1-1; D not certain. Deletions cut 0 bases from V and 1 base from J, with 7 bases between. Germline values: CDR1 SGHNT, CDR2 YYREEE (reference sequence). The CDR3 is 14 residues long. The CDR3: CASSLARANTEAFF. DNA of the CDR3: TGTGCCAGCAGCTTGGCCCGGGCGAACACTGAAGCTTTCTTT.

The V call is TRBV15, the J call TRBJ1-5, with D possibly being TRBD1 (6 bases). The CDR3 is 17 amino acids. Deletions cut 4 bases from V and 3 bases from J, with 19 bases between. Germline CDR1 LNHNV, CDR2 YYDKDF (reference sequence). CDR3 in DNA: TGTGCCACCAGCAAAAACGAAGGGACACAAGCCAATCAGCCCCAGCATTTT. It translates to CATSKNEGTQANQPQHF. The full variable domain, its missing parts supplied by reference TRBV15 and TRBJ1-5, is DAMVIQNPRYQVTQFGKPVTLSCSQTLNHNVMYWYQQKSSQAPKLLFHYYDKDFNNEADTPDNFQSRRPNTSFCFLDIRSPGLGDTAMYLCATSKNEGTQANQPQHFGDGTRLSIL.

V and J are TRBV6-5 and TRBJ2-7; the D gene is possibly TRBD1 (6 bases). V gave up 0 bases and J gave up 5 bases, with 14 bases separating them. The CDR3 sequence is 15 residues long. The germline gives CDR1 MNHEY, CDR2 SVGAGI. CDR3 protein: CASSYSAGASNEQYF. For the CDR3, the DNA is TGTGCCAGCAGTTACTCAGCAGGGGCCTCGAACGAGCAGTACTTC.

This sequence joins TRBV7-8 and TRBJ2-1; D is tentatively TRBD1 or TRBD2 (6 bases each). The CDR3 is 15 amino acids. CDR1 and CDR2 (germline): SGHVS, FQNEAQ. V gave up 1 base and J gave up 4 bases, with 11 bases separating them. CDR3 amino acids: CASSLVGGGYNEQFF. Written as DNA, the CDR3 is TGTGCCAGCAGCTTAGTAGGGGGAGGTTACAATGAGCAGTTCTTC.

This clone came up a few times. CDR3: CASSWDRESYRGNNSPLHF. CDR3 nucleotide sequence: TGTGCCAGCAGTTGGGATCGGGAATCGTACAGGGGGAATAATTCACCCCTCCACTTT. This chain connects TRBV27 to TRBJ1-6; 8 bases align to TRBD1. Germline V CDR1 and CDR2: MNHEY, SMNVEV (reference sequence). The CDR3 contains 19 residues. V gave up 4 bases and J gave up 5 bases; unmatched junction bases: 16.

The J gene is TRBJ2-7, the V gene TRBV3-1 (or the pseudogene TRBV3-2), with TRBD1 matching 7 bases. Germline CDR1 LGHDT, CDR2 YNNKEL (reference sequence). This CDR3 has 15 residues. V was pared by 5 bases and J by 5 bases, with 12 bases of the junction left unmatched. In DNA form, the CDR3 reads TGTGCCAGCAGCAGTCCGGACAGGAAGAGGAACGAGCAGTACTTC. Amino acids: CASSSPDRKRNEQYF.

The chain combines TRBV12-3 or TRBV12-4 with TRBJ1-1, with D hard to call. This CDR3 is built from 12 residues. Trimming took 7 bases from V and 5 from J, leaving 11 bases between them. This CDR3 reads CASNFGKTEAFF. DNA for the CDR3: TGTGCCAGCAATTTTGGGAAGACTGAAGCTTTCTTT.

The V and J genes are TRBV5-4 and TRBJ1-2; no clear D. This CDR3 spans 12 amino acids. Between the trimmed V and J ends, which lost 7 bases and 1 base, there was a span of 8 bases. CDR1 SGHNT and CDR2 YYREEE come from the germline V gene (reference sequence). Written as DNA, the CDR3 is TGTGCCAGCCCCACGGATAACTATGGCTACACCTTC. This gives the protein CASPTDNYGYTF.

This chain connects TRBV19 to TRBJ1-1; D is unresolved. The CDR3 has 13 residues. Trimming pared 7 bases from V and 3 bases from J, leaving 12 bases between. CDR1 is LNHDA and CDR2 is SQIVND in the germline V gene (reference sequence). The CDR3 loop reads CASNLDAYTEAFF. In nucleotides, the CDR3 is TGTGCCAGTAACTTAGACGCCTACACTGAAGCTTTCTTT.

V and J are TRBV2 and TRBJ1-1, with D tentatively TRBD1 (6 bases). Germline CDR1 and CDR2: SNHLY and FYNNEI. The CDR3 extends over 18 amino acids. Trimming removed 5 bases from V and 2 bases from J, with 24 bases in between. CDR3 sequence reads: CASSRHSGTSLSNTEAFF. The CDR3 region has the DNA TGTGCCAGCAGTCGACACTCCGGGACATCTCTAAGTAACACTGAAGCTTTCTTT.

The table lists this clone with a count of one. The rearrangement uses TRBV7-9 and TRBJ2-7, with D perhaps matching TRBD1 or TRBD2 (5 bases each). The V gene's germline CDR1 is SEHNR and CDR2 FQNEAQ (reference sequence). This CDR3 has 15 amino acids. Trimming pared 5 bases from V and 0 bases from J, leaving 14 bases between. DNA of the CDR3: TGTGCCAGCAGCCCCGAGGGGCTAAGCTCCTACGAGCAGTACTTC. Protein: CASSPEGLSSYEQYF.

The V call is TRBV2, the J call TRBJ1-3; D uncertain. The germline gives CDR1 SNHLY, CDR2 FYNNEI. The CDR3 is 12 amino acids. V was cut by 4 bases and J by 4 bases, with 5 bases left in between. The CDR3 nucleotides read TGTGCCAGCAGTGTCGAGGGAAACACCATATATTTT. Residues: CASSVEGNTIYF.

This clone occurred a few times. The CDR3 is CASNRGLGYEQYF. The CDR3 DNA sequence: TGTGCCAGCAACAGGGGCTTGGGCTACGAGCAGTACTTC. The V gene is TRBV28, the J gene TRBJ2-7; 7 positions agree with TRBD1. V dropped 7 bases and J dropped 3; count of bases not matched to a gene: 6. The CDR3 contains 13 residues. The germline gives CDR1 MDHEN, CDR2 SYDVKM.

The chain combines TRBV7-9 with TRBJ1-4; 9 bases match TRBD1. Germline V lookup: CDR1 SEHNR, CDR2 FQNEAQ (reference sequence). The CDR3 totals 14 residues. After removal of 5 bases from V and 10 bases from J, the junction contained 8 bases not matched to a gene. Here the CDR3 reads CASSTGTGMLKLFF. The CDR3 nucleotides are TGTGCCAGCAGCACCGGGACAGGGATGTTAAAACTGTTTTTT.

The rearrangement uses TRBV6-5 and TRBJ1-1, with TRBD1 matching over 7 bases. The CDR3 runs to 14 residues. The V gene's germline CDR1 is MNHEY and CDR2 SVGAGI. V lost 4 bases, J lost 6 bases, and 8 bases stayed unmatched. The CDR3 nucleotides are TGTGCCAGCAGTTCCCCGGACAGGAATGCTGAAGCTTTCTTT. This encodes CASSSPDRNAEAFF.

V and J are TRBV24-1 and TRBJ2-1; D unresolved. Germline loops: CDR1 KGHDR, CDR2 SFDVKD. V was trimmed by 4 bases and J by 9 bases, leaving 24 bases between them. The CDR3 length is 17 residues. The CDR3 spells CATSDPSVSPHGSEQFF. The CDR3 region has the DNA TGTGCCACCAGTGACCCTTCGGTTTCCCCCCATGGAAGTGAGCAGTTCTTC.

The chain uses TRBV2 and TRBJ2-7; D remains ambiguous. Trimming shortened V by 6 bases and J by 4 bases, and 16 bases separated the two germline ends. The CDR3 has 14 amino acids. Germline loops: CDR1 SNHLY, CDR2 FYNNEI. CDR3 DNA: TGTGCCAGCAGCTCCCTTGGGTGGGGATACGAGCAGTACTTC. As protein: CASSSLGWGYEQYF.

V usage is TRBV7-2 and J usage is TRBJ2-3, with D maybe TRBD1 (6 bases). The CDR3 has 14 amino acids. Germline V CDR1 and CDR2: SGHTA, FQGNSA. V lost 4 bases, J lost 1 base, and 9 bases lay in between. The CDR3 sequence: CASSSDSGTDTQYF. CDR3 in DNA: TGTGCCAGCAGCTCGGACAGCGGCACAGATACGCAGTATTTT.

V usage is TRBV7-9 and J usage is TRBJ1-2; D ambiguous. Germline V lookup: CDR1 SEHNR, CDR2 FQNEAQ (reference sequence). The germline V and J ends were trimmed by 10 bases and 6 bases, with 15 bases remaining between them. This CDR3 comprises 12 residues. CDR3 nucleotide sequence: TGTGCCACCCTGGGGTGGAGGGATGGCTACACCTTC. It specifies CATLGWRDGYTF.

The V gene is TRBV6-2 or TRBV6-3, the J gene TRBJ2-7; 8 bases align to TRBD1. The CDR3 spans 16 residues. Trimming cost V 5 bases and J 4 bases; bases outside gene matches: 13. The germline CDR1 and CDR2 sequences are MNHEY and SVGEGT. The DNA of the CDR3 is TGTGCCAGCAGTGGGAGGAGGGGACAGGATGTTTACGAGCAGTACTTC. The encoded protein is CASSGRRGQDVYEQYF.

Comment on this clone: Other DNA sequences in the same sample also yield this CDR3. The chain has TRBV28 and TRBJ1-5, with D uncertain. Trimming took off 6 bases at V and 5 bases at J, with 8 bases between the two ends. Per the germline V gene, CDR1 is MDHEN and CDR2 is SYDVKM. The length of the CDR3 is 12 residues. CDR3 DNA: TGTGCCAGCAGCCGAAGCTATCAGCCCCAGCATTTT. Protein: CASSRSYQPQHF.

DNA for the CDR3: TGTGCCAGCAGCTTAGGCGCCTATCCCCATGAGCAGTTCTTC. The encoded protein is CASSLGAYPHEQFF. This sequence joins TRBV13 and TRBJ2-1; D remains ambiguous. The CDR3 contains 14 residues. The V gene lost 0 bases and the J gene lost 8 bases, with 11 bases spanning the gap. Germline V gene sequence: CDR1 PRHDT, CDR2 FYEKMQ (reference sequence). The full variable domain, completed using reference TRBV13 and TRBJ2-1, is AAGVIQSPRHLIKEKRETATLKCYPIPRHDTVYWYQQGPGQDPQFLISFYEKMQSDKGSIPDRFSAQQFSDYHSELNMSSLELGDSALYFCASSLGAYPHEQFFGPGTRLTVL.

The gene calls are TRBV19 and TRBJ2-5; D might be TRBD1 or TRBD2, each matching 5 bases. The CDR3 runs 14 residues. The germline V and J ends were trimmed by 2 bases and 0 bases, with 7 bases remaining between them. Looked up from germline, CDR1 is LNHDA and CDR2 is SQIVND (reference sequence). The CDR3 nucleotides are TGTGCCAGTAGTATAAGAGGGGACCAAGAGACCCAGTACTTC. As protein: CASSIRGDQETQYF.

The chain couples TRBV27 to TRBJ2-2; D is possibly TRBD1 or TRBD2 (5 bases each). From germline, CDR1 is MNHEY and CDR2 SMNVEV (reference sequence). The CDR3 is made up of 16 amino acids. V was clipped by 4 bases and J by 4 bases, with 16 bases between them. The CDR3 nucleotides are TGTGCCAGCAGTTCTCTCAGGGCTCGGGGCACCGGGGAGCTGTTTTTT. It specifies CASSSLRARGTGELFF.

The J gene is TRBJ1-1, the V gene TRBV29-1, with D possibly TRBD1 on 5 matching bases. Trimming shortened V by 5 bases and J by 3 bases, and 19 bases separated the two germline ends. The CDR3 has 15 residues. Germline assignment: CDR1 SQVTM and CDR2 ANQGSEA. The DNA of the CDR3 is TGCAGCGTTCTGAGGCCGCCAGGGCTCGACACTGAAGCTTTCTTT. Amino acid sequence: CSVLRPPGLDTEAFF.